The rows below give T cell receptor beta chains drawn from one sample of a study of blood T cell repertoires in COVID-19. TCRdb keeps only in-frame clones here, not all; method: immunoSEQ multiplex PCR. The data hold 300,000 or so clones, with approximately 86% observed a single time. Sequencing used peripheral blood. The receptors stem from a man between 65 and 80 years old with acute or convalescent COVID-19. CDR3s include the opening cysteine and the closing phenylalanine or tryptophan. Each record gives: V gene, D gene, clone size, J gene, CDR3 DNA, CDR3 protein. D genes are given only for firm matches. Not every row has a clone size; where given, it reads once, few, many or a size class.

v_call: TRBV9; d_call: TRBD2; clone_size: once; j_call: TRBJ2-2; cdr3_nt: TGTGCCAGCAGCGCTAGCGGGGGGGCCCCCGGGGAGCTGTTTTTT; cdr3_aa: CASSASGGAPGELFF
v_call: TRBV4-3; d_call: TRBD2; clone_size: -; j_call: TRBJ2-3; cdr3_nt: TGCGCCAGCAGCCCCCGGACTAGCGGGGGGTTGCCAGATACGCAGTATTTT; cdr3_aa: CASSPRTSGGLPDTQYF
v_call: TRBV5-4; d_call: TRBD2; clone_size: -; j_call: TRBJ2-7; cdr3_nt: TGTGCCAGCAGCTTGGCAGCTAGCGGGATCGGCGAGCAGTACTTC; cdr3_aa: CASSLAASGIGEQYF
v_call: TRBV7-2; d_call: -; clone_size: -; j_call: TRBJ2-3; cdr3_nt: TGTGCCAGCAGCTTAGCGATTGGCGGGACCACAGATACGCAGTATTTT; cdr3_aa: CASSLAIGGTTDTQYF
v_call: TRBV5-1; d_call: -; clone_size: -; j_call: TRBJ2-7; cdr3_nt: TGCGCCAGCAGCTTGGACCCCGGGAGTCCTATCGAGCAGTACTTC; cdr3_aa: CASSLDPGSPIEQYF
v_call: TRBV6-1; d_call: TRBD2; clone_size: -; j_call: TRBJ2-1; cdr3_nt: TGTGCCAGCAGTGTACGTCTACTAGCGGGGGGGCCGGGTTCCTACAATGAGCAGTTCTTC; cdr3_aa: CASSVRLLAGGPGSYNEQFF
v_call: TRBV5-1; d_call: TRBD2; clone_size: -; j_call: TRBJ2-7; cdr3_nt: TGCGCCAGCAGCTTGGCGCTAGCGGGGGGCCCATCCTACGAGCAGTACTTC; cdr3_aa: CASSLALAGGPSYEQYF
v_call: TRBV4-2; d_call: TRBD2; clone_size: -; j_call: TRBJ2-1; cdr3_nt: TGTGCCAGCAGCCAAGCATCTAGCGGGAACAATGAGCAGTTCTTC; cdr3_aa: CASSQASSGNNEQFF
v_call: TRBV6-5; d_call: -; clone_size: -; j_call: TRBJ1-2; cdr3_nt: TGTGCCAGCAGTCCCCAACCGGGACAACTCTATGGCTACACCTTC; cdr3_aa: CASSPQPGQLYGYTF
v_call: TRBV6-5; d_call: -; clone_size: -; j_call: TRBJ2-7; cdr3_nt: TGTGCCAGCAGTTCTTTCCGCCGGAGCAACTCCTACGAGCAGTACTTC; cdr3_aa: CASSSFRRSNSYEQYF
v_call: TRBV20-1; d_call: TRBD1; clone_size: -; j_call: TRBJ1-2; cdr3_nt: TGCAGTGCGCGAGGGGGCGATGGCTACACCTTC; cdr3_aa: CSARGGDGYTF
v_call: TRBV5-1; d_call: -; clone_size: -; j_call: TRBJ2-7; cdr3_nt: TGCGCCAGCAGCTTGGACCGTAGCTCCTACGAGCAGTACTTC; cdr3_aa: CASSLDRSSYEQYF
v_call: TRBV6-5; d_call: -; clone_size: -; j_call: TRBJ2-3; cdr3_nt: TGTGCCAGCAGTTACCCAGGGAGGGATACGCAGTATTTT; cdr3_aa: CASSYPGRDTQYF
v_call: TRBV6-9; d_call: TRBD2; clone_size: -; j_call: TRBJ2-7; cdr3_nt: TGTGCCAGCAGTTATTATGGCGGGACTAGCGGGAGGGCCTACGAGCAGTACTTC; cdr3_aa: CASSYYGGTSGRAYEQYF
v_call: TRBV18; d_call: TRBD1; clone_size: -; j_call: TRBJ2-3; cdr3_nt: TGTGCCAGCTCACCCGGACAGGGTACAGATACGCAGTATTTT; cdr3_aa: CASSPGQGTDTQYF
v_call: TRBV18; d_call: TRBD1; clone_size: few; j_call: TRBJ2-7; cdr3_nt: TGTGCCAGCTCAGAACCGGGACAGCCCTACGAGCAGTACTTC; cdr3_aa: CASSEPGQPYEQYF
v_call: TRBV12-3/TRBV12-4; d_call: -; clone_size: -; j_call: TRBJ2-3; cdr3_nt: TGTGCCAGCAGGCTAGACTACACAGATACGCAGTATTTT; cdr3_aa: CASRLDYTDTQYF
v_call: TRBV9; d_call: -; clone_size: -; j_call: TRBJ2-3; cdr3_nt: TGTGCCAGCAGCCCCCAAAGCGGGTCACTTATAGATACGCAGTATTTT; cdr3_aa: CASSPQSGSLIDTQYF
v_call: TRBV7-2; d_call: -; clone_size: -; j_call: TRBJ1-2; cdr3_nt: TGTGCCAGCACTCTTATATCTAGTCTGGCAGAAGACTATGGCTACACCTTC; cdr3_aa: CASTLISSLAEDYGYTF
v_call: TRBV3-1/TRBV3-2; d_call: -; clone_size: -; j_call: TRBJ1-4; cdr3_nt: TGTGCCAGCAGCTCATCGGGGGTTCGGGAAAAACTGTTTTTT; cdr3_aa: CASSSSGVREKLFF
v_call: TRBV19; d_call: -; clone_size: -; j_call: TRBJ1-5; cdr3_nt: TGTGCCAGTAGTACAACAGCTTATAGCAATCAGCCCCAGCATTTT; cdr3_aa: CASSTTAYSNQPQHF
v_call: TRBV7-2; d_call: -; clone_size: -; j_call: TRBJ2-3; cdr3_nt: TGTGCCAGCAGCGCTAGTCAGGGGTGGTCAGATACGCAGTATTTT; cdr3_aa: CASSASQGWSDTQYF
v_call: TRBV5-4; d_call: TRBD1; clone_size: -; j_call: TRBJ1-3; cdr3_nt: TGTGCCAGCAGCGCATCCCAGGGGGCTGGGGCTGGAAACACCATATATTTT; cdr3_aa: CASSASQGAGAGNTIYF
v_call: TRBV5-1; d_call: -; clone_size: -; j_call: TRBJ1-6; cdr3_nt: TGCGCCAGCAGCGAGACAGCTGCTTCTTCACCCCTCCACTTT; cdr3_aa: CASSETAASSPLHF
v_call: TRBV7-8; d_call: -; clone_size: -; j_call: TRBJ2-5; cdr3_nt: TGTGCCAGCAGCCTATTTGCGCCTAGCGCAAGATTGAAGGGGAGCTCCTTTCAAGAGACCCAGTACTTC; cdr3_aa: CASSLFAPSARLKGSSFQETQYF
v_call: TRBV4-2; d_call: TRBD2; clone_size: -; j_call: TRBJ2-1; cdr3_nt: TGTGCCAGCAGCCAAGAAGCGGGGATGGAAGACAATGAGCAGTTCTTC; cdr3_aa: CASSQEAGMEDNEQFF
v_call: TRBV2; d_call: TRBD1; clone_size: -; j_call: TRBJ2-2; cdr3_nt: TGTGCCAGCAGTGTGACAGGGGCCACCGGGGAGCTGTTTTTT; cdr3_aa: CASSVTGATGELFF
v_call: TRBV2; d_call: TRBD1; clone_size: -; j_call: TRBJ2-2; cdr3_nt: TGTGCCAGCGGGACAGGGTACACCGGGGAGCTGTTTTTT; cdr3_aa: CASGTGYTGELFF
v_call: TRBV4-2; d_call: TRBD2; clone_size: -; j_call: TRBJ2-3; cdr3_nt: TGTGCCAGCAGCCACAGTAGCGGGAGGGTGCTAGATACGCAGTATTTT; cdr3_aa: CASSHSSGRVLDTQYF
v_call: TRBV7-9; d_call: TRBD1; clone_size: -; j_call: TRBJ1-6; cdr3_nt: TGTGCCAGCAGCTACTGGGACAGCTATAATTCACCCCTCCACTTT; cdr3_aa: CASSYWDSYNSPLHF
v_call: TRBV28; d_call: TRBD1; clone_size: -; j_call: TRBJ1-1; cdr3_nt: TGTGCCAGCAGTCCGGGGTCAGGGGGGACTGAAGCTTTCTTT; cdr3_aa: CASSPGSGGTEAFF
v_call: TRBV5-1; d_call: TRBD1; clone_size: -; j_call: TRBJ2-3; cdr3_nt: TGCGCCAGCAGCTCCCGGACAGGGGGGGCAGATACGCAGTATTTT; cdr3_aa: CASSSRTGGADTQYF
v_call: TRBV18; d_call: -; clone_size: -; j_call: TRBJ2-7; cdr3_nt: TGTGCCAGCTCACCACAGCACGAGCAGTACTTC; cdr3_aa: CASSPQHEQYF